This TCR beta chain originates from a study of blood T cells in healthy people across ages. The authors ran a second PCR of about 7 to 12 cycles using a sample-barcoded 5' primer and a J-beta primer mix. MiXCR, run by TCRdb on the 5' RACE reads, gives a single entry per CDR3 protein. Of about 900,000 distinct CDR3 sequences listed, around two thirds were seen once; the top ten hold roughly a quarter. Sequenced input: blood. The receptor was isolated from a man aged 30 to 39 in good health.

The CDR3 DNA sequence: TGTGCCAGCAGCTCGGGACTCAGGGGGCTCTCCTACAATGAGCAGTTCTTC. The encoded protein is CASSSGLRGLSYNEQFF. The rearrangement joins TRBV7-2 to TRBJ2-1, with 8 bases fitting TRBD1. The V segment lost 4 bases and the J segment 0 bases; nucleotides outside the gene matches: 8. Looked up from germline, CDR1 is SGHTA and CDR2 is FQGNSA. The CDR3 runs to 17 residues.